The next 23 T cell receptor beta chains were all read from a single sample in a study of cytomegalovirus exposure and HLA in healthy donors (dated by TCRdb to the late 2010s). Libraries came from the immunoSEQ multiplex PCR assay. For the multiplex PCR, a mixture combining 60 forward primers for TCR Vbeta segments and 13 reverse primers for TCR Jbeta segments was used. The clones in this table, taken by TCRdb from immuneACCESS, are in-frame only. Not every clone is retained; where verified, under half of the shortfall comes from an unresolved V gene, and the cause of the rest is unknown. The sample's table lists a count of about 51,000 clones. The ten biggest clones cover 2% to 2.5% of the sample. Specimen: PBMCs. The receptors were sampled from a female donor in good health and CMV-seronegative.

CDR3 sequence (DNA): TGCAGCTCAAAGCTGGCGGGGCCTGGGGATGAGCAGTTCTTC. Translation: CSSKLAGPGDEQFF. This sequence joins TRBV29-1 and TRBJ2-1; D possibly corresponds to TRBD2 (6 bases). CDR1 SQVTM and CDR2 ANQGSEA come from the germline V gene. V was clipped by 8 bases and J by 8 bases, with 22 bases between them. The CDR3 totals 14 residues.

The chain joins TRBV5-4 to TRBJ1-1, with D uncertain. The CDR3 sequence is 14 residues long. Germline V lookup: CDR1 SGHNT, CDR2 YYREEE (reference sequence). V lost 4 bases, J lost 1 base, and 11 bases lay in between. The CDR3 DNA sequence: TGTGCCAGCAGCCCCCTAACGGGGAACACTGAAGCTTTCTTT. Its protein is CASSPLTGNTEAFF.

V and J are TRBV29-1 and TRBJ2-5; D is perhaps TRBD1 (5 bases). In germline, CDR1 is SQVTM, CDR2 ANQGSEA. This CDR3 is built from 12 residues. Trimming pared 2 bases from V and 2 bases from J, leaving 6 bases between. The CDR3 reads CSVERGQETQYF. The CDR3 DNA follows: TGCAGCGTTGAAAGGGGTCAAGAGACCCAGTACTTC.

The CDR3 bases are TGTGCCAGTAGGCCGGGGACTGTCTATAATTCACCCCTCCACTTT. Protein: CASRPGTVYNSPLHF. The gene calls are TRBV19 and TRBJ1-6; D perhaps matches TRBD1 (5 bases). CDR3 size: 15 residues. Germline V gives CDR1 LNHDA, CDR2 SQIVND (reference sequence). V was cut by 6 bases and J by 3 bases, with 12 bases left in between.

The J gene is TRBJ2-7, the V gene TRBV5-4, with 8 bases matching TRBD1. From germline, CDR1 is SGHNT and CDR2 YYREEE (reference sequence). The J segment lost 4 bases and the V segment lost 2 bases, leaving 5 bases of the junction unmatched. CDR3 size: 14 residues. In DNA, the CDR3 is TGTGCCAGCAGCTTCGGGACAGGCGGGTACGAGCAGTACTTC. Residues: CASSFGTGGYEQYF.

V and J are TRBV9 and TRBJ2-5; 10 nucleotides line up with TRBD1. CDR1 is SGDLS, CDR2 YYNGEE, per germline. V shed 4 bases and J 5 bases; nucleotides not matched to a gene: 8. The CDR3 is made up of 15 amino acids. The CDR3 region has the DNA TGTGCCAGCAGCATAGACAGGGGGCGTCGGGAGACCCAGTACTTC. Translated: CASSIDRGRRETQYF.

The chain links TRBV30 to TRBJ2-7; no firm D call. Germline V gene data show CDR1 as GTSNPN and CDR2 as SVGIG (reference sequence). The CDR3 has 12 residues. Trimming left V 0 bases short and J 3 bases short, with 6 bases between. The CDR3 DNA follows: TGTGCCTGGAGTGTACAAGTCTACGAGCAGTACTTC. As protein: CAWSVQVYEQYF.

CDR3 sequence (DNA): TGTGCCTGGGGGCGGGAGGCCCATCACTCCTACGAGCAGTACTTC. It encodes CAWGREAHHSYEQYF. V is TRBV30 and J is TRBJ2-7, with TRBD2 matching 8 bases. In germline, CDR1 is GTSNPN, CDR2 SVGIG (reference sequence). The V and J ends lost 5 bases and 0 bases, in that order; junction bases with no gene match: 9. This CDR3 is built from 15 residues.

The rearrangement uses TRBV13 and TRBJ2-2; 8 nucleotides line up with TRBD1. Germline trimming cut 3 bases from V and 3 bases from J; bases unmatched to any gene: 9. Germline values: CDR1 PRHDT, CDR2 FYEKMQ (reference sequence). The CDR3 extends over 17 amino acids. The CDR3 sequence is CASSLPAGGGYTGELFF. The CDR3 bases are TGTGCCAGCAGCTTGCCCGCAGGGGGCGGGTACACCGGGGAGCTGTTTTTT.

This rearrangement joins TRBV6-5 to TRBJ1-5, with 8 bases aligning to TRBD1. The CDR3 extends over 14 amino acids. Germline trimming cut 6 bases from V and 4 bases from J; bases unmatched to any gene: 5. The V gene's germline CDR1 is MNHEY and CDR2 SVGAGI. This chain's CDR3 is CASRPTGGNQPQHF. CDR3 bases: TGTGCCAGCAGACCTACAGGGGGGAATCAGCCCCAGCATTTT.

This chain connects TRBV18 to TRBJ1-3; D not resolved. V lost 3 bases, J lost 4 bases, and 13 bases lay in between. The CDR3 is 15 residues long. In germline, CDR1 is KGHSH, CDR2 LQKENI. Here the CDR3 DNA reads TGTGCCAGCTCACCGGATAACGGGGAAGGAAACACCATATATTTT. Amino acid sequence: CASSPDNGEGNTIYF.

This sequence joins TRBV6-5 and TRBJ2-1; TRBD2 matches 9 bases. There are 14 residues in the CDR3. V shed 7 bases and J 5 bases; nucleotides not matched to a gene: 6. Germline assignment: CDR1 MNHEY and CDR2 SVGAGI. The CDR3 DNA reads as TGTGCCAGCACCAGCGGGAGGCCCCACAATGAGCAGTTCTTC. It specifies CASTSGRPHNEQFF.

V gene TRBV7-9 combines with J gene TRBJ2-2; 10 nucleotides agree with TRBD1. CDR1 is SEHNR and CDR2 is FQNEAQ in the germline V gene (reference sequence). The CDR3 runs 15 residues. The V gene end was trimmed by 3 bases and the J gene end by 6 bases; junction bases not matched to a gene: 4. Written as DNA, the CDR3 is TGTGCCAGCAGCTTCGCGGGACAGGGGCCCGGGGAGCTGTTTTTT. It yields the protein CASSFAGQGPGELFF.

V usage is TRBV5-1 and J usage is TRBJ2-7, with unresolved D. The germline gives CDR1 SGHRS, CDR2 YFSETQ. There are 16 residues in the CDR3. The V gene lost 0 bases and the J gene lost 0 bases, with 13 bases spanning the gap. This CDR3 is CASSLERVESSYEQYF. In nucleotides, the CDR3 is TGCGCCAGCAGCTTGGAACGGGTAGAGAGCTCCTACGAGCAGTACTTC.

The CDR3 here is CASSETVLAEQFF. The CDR3 nucleotides read TGTGCCAGTAGCGAGACCGTATTAGCTGAGCAGTTCTTC. This sequence joins TRBV19 and TRBJ2-1; D is unresolved. Trimming took 6 bases from V and 9 from J, leaving 15 bases between them. The CDR3 totals 13 residues. Germline values: CDR1 LNHDA, CDR2 SQIVND (reference sequence).

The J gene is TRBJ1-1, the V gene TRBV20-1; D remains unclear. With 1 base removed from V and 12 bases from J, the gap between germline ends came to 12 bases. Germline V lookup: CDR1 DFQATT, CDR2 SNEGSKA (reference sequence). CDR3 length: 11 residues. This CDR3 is CSARAVEQTFF. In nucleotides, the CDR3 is TGCAGTGCTAGAGCTGTGGAACAGACTTTCTTT.

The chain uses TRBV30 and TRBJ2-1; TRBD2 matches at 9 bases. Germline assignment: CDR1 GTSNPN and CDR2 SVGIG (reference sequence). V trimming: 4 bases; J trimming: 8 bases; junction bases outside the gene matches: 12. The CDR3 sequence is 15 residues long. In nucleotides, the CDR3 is TGTGCCTGGATTCCCGGGACTAGCTCTCGGTATGAGCAGTTCTTC. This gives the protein CAWIPGTSSRYEQFF.

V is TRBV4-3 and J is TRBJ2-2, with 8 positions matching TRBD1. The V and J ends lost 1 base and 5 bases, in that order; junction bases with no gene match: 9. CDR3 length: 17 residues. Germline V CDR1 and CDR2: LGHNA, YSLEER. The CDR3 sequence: CASSQGMAGGFTGELFF. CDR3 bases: TGCGCCAGCAGCCAAGGCATGGCAGGGGGCTTTACCGGGGAGCTGTTTTTT.

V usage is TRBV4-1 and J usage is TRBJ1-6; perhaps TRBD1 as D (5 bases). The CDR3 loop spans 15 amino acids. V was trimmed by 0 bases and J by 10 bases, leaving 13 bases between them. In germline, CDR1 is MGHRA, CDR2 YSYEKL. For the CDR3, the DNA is TGCGCCAGCAGCCAAGATACCAGGGTAGGATCACCCCTCCACTTT. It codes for CASSQDTRVGSPLHF.

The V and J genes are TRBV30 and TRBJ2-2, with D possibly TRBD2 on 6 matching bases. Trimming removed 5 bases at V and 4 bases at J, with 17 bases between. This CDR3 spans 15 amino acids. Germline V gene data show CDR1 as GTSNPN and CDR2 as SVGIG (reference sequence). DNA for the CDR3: TGTGCCTGGGCCCCCTTGGGAGGTCTCACCGGGGAGCTGTTTTTT. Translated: CAWAPLGGLTGELFF.

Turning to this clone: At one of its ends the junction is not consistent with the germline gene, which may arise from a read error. CDR3 sequence: CAWSEGLGDRRDF. The CDR3 DNA reads as TGTGCCTGGAGTGAGGGTCTTGGGGACAGAAGGGACTTC. This sequence joins TRBV30 and TRBJ2-7, with TRBD1 matching 7 bases. This CDR3 has 13 residues. Germline CDR1 is GTSNPN and CDR2 is SVGIG (reference sequence).

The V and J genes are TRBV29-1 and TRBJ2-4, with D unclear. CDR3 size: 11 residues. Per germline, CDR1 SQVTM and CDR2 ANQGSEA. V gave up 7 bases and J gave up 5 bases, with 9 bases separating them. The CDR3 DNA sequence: TGCAGCGGGTTGGCGGAAAACATTCAGTACTTC. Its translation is CSGLAENIQYF.

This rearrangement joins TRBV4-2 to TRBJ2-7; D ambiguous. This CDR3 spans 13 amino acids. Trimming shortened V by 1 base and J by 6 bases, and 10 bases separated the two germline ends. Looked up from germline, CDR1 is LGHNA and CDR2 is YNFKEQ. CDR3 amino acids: CASSQVLRGEQYF. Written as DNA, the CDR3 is TGTGCCAGCAGCCAAGTCTTGCGTGGCGAGCAGTACTTC.